This T cell receptor (beta chain) was captured in a study of T-cell reconstitution after alpha-beta-depleted transplantation in children (dated by TCRdb to the mid-2010s). Notes on the research overall: Using TCR repertoire profiling, the study quantitatively followed how T-cell immune reconstitution unfolded in children after TCRalphabeta/CD19-depleted allogeneic hematopoietic cell transplantation. Broader findings and caveats from the paper: Over subsequent months, a decline in hyperexpanded clone frequencies was noted, and after one year, T-cell counts and TCRbeta diversity were mostly ascribed to newly produced T cells. The high TCRbeta diversity at day 60 in some patients was ascribed to recipient T cells and intrathymic progenitors that had survived conditioning. About two months after transplant, the apparently early recovery of alphabetaT-cell counts reportedly depended on just several hundred clones that had expanded rapidly and came from non-depleted graft cells.

Comment on this clonotype: Its antigen is not yet known. Base qualities are not at hand, and no much larger clone is one base apart.

This specimen's treatment or condition label, interpreted: allogeneic hematopoietic cell transplantation with graft depleted of TCRalphabeta T cells and CD19 B cells. The children who served as transplant recipients had been given grafts of TCRalphabeta/CD19-depleted allogeneic hematopoietic cells. The library was built by means of PCR. The instrument given in TCRdb is Illumina HiSeq 2500. To normalize quantification of the TCRbeta repertoire, the TCR libraries were built with molecular barcoding that relied on unique molecular identifiers. The public sequencing data were trimmed at Q25 with fastp and processed into clonotypes with MiXCR by TCRdb, which kept only in-frame beta chains. Each CDR3 protein appears once, grouped with its most common genes and DNA. For this sample there are 60,000 or so distinct CDR3 sequences; 40% to 45% appear just once. Jointly, the top ten make up less than 98% of the sample.

The CDR3 contains 13 residues, cysteine and phenylalanine counted. Just the 39-base CDR3 DNA is kept, in frame starting at base 1. V was cut back by 0 bases and J by 2 bases, leaving a gap of 3 bases between them. The germline V gene (reference sequence) sets CDR1 to MNHEY and CDR2 to SMNVEV. This chain is built from TRBV27 and TRBJ2-3, with the D gene not confidently named. The receptor was derived from a male patient aged 10 to 17 who had a stem cell transplant for acute lymphoblastic leukemia, so the T cells may come from the graft donor. Source: PBMCs, mostly from graft donor cells, taken 360 days after TCRalphabeta/CD19-depleted stem cell transplant. The CDR3 reads as follows: CASSLSVTDTQYF. The bases are TGTGCCAGCAGTTTATCCGTCACAGATACGCAGTATTTT.